This record covers a single T cell receptor beta chain. What it binds is unknown. The V end lost 6 bases, the J end lost 6 bases, and 18 bases lay between the germline ends. The CDR3 extends over 14 amino acids. CDR1 is SNHLY and CDR2 is FYNNEI in the germline V gene. These data are taken from a study of T cells in Graves' hyperthyroidism and ophthalmopathy. Study-wide results and caveats: The model foresaw ophthalmopathy a median roughly 6.5 months prior to onset.

Uncontrolled infection, other autoimmune disease, pregnancy or lactation led to exclusion. RNA transcripts gave rise to amplified TCR beta CDR3 regions. The TCR CDR3 was amplified in a first-round RT-PCR using the HTBI primer set. TCRdb fed the multiplex PCR reads into MiXCR, producing one record per CDR3 protein. The sample consists of hundreds of thousands of distinct CDR3 sequences, under 45% of them appearing once. The sample comprised blood. The V and J genes are TRBV2 and TRBJ2-7; tentatively, D is TRBD1 (6 bases). This sequence originates from a woman in her thirties or forties with Graves' hyperthyroidism. The CDR3 loop reads CASSIRLLTGEQYF. CDR3 bases: TGTGCCAGCAGCATACGATTACTGACAGGCGAGCAGTACTTC.